One and the same sample provided the 27 T cell receptor beta chains below, sequenced in a study of blood T cell repertoires in COVID-19. This table comes from immunoSEQ multiplex PCR, and its TCRdb copy is limited to in-frame clones, with some not included. Found here are about 170,000 clones, approximately 82% of them singletons; the top ten hold roughly 19%. Sequenced input: peripheral blood. The receptors shown here come from a woman in her 70s who had recovered from COVID-19.

This clone was seen once. The CDR3 loop reads CASSGRTGLQETQYF. The CDR3, as DNA: TGTGCCAGCAGTGGTCGGACAGGGTTGCAAGAGACCCAGTACTTC. The rearrangement links TRBV28 to TRBJ2-5, with TRBD1 matching 8 bases. The CDR3 runs to 15 residues. Germline V lookup: CDR1 MDHEN, CDR2 SYDVKM. V lost 5 bases to trimming and J lost 2 bases; unmatched junction nucleotides: 7.

Notes on this clone: Additional DNA sequences in this sample encode the identical CDR3. The CDR3 sequence: CASSLGGSSYNEQFF. The CDR3 bases are TGTGCCAGCAGTTTGGGCGGGAGCTCCTACAATGAGCAGTTCTTC. This chain uses TRBV28 with TRBJ2-1; 7 positions agree with TRBD2. The germline gives CDR1 MDHEN, CDR2 SYDVKM. V trimming: 3 bases; J trimming: 0 bases; junction bases outside the gene matches: 2. The CDR3 runs 15 residues.

Details on this clone: Other DNA sequences from this sample encode an identical CDR3 as well. The chain combines TRBV9 with TRBJ1-1; D remains ambiguous. The CDR3 has 13 residues. The germline gives CDR1 SGDLS, CDR2 YYNGEE. Deletions cut 0 bases from V and 1 base from J, with 4 bases between. CDR3 DNA sequence: TGTGCCAGCAGCGTAGGGCCGAACACTGAAGCTTTCTTT. Its protein product is CASSVGPNTEAFF.

J is TRBJ2-2 and V is TRBV5-1; the D gene is possibly TRBD2 (5 bases). V was trimmed by 6 bases and J by 0 bases, leaving 9 bases between them. The length of the CDR3 is 14 residues. Germline CDR1 reads SGHRS; CDR2 reads YFSETQ. CDR3 coding DNA: TGCGCCAGCACCGCGGGCACGAACACCGGGGAGCTGTTTTTT. Translating it yields CASTAGTNTGELFF.

This chain uses TRBV18 with TRBJ1-3; 7 bases are shared with TRBD1. CDR1 and CDR2 from the germline V gene are KGHSH and LQKENI. The CDR3 length is 14 residues. V was clipped by 8 bases and J by 5 bases; unmatched bases: 9. The chain's CDR3 is CASTDRVARNTIYF. CDR3 bases: TGTGCCAGCACCGACAGGGTGGCCCGAAACACCATATATTTT.

The chain links TRBV6-5 to TRBJ1-1; a possible D gene is TRBD1 (5 bases). This CDR3 spans 16 amino acids. CDR1 MNHEY and CDR2 SVGAGI come from the germline V gene. V was pared by 3 bases and J by 7 bases, with 21 bases between. In DNA, the CDR3 is TGTGCCAGCAGTTATCCCACAGGCGGGGGATTCAATGAAGCTTTCTTT. Its protein is CASSYPTGGGFNEAFF.

The chain has TRBV29-1 and TRBJ2-1; D might be TRBD1 (8 bases). In germline, CDR1 is SQVTM, CDR2 ANQGSEA. Between the trimmed V and J ends, which lost 7 bases and 6 bases, there was a span of 19 bases. The CDR3 runs to 14 residues. The DNA of the CDR3 is TGCAGCGCCCCCGGGGGGACAGGCCGCAATGAGCAGTTCTTC. Encoded protein: CSAPGGTGRNEQFF.

This chain uses TRBV30 with TRBJ1-5, with unresolved D. Germline V gene lookup returns CDR1 GTSNPN and CDR2 SVGIG (reference sequence). This CDR3 has 14 amino acids. V lost 3 bases and J lost 3, with 12 bases in between. The CDR3 loop reads CAWSAGHINQPQHF. CDR3 nucleotides: TGTGCCTGGAGCGCAGGCCATATCAATCAGCCCCAGCATTTT.

V is TRBV7-3 and J is TRBJ2-3; possible D gene TRBD2, 5 bases. This CDR3 has 14 residues. Deletions cut 5 bases from V and 2 bases from J, with 11 bases between. Germline values: CDR1 SGHTA, CDR2 FQGTGA. CDR3 sequence (DNA): TGTGCCAGCAGCCGAAGGACTCTCACAGATACGCAGTATTTT. Translation: CASSRRTLTDTQYF.

The chain carries TRBV5-1 and TRBJ2-1, with TRBD2 matching 7 bases. This CDR3 has 15 residues. The germline V gene encodes CDR1 SGHRS and CDR2 YFSETQ. Germline trimming cut 7 bases from V and 7 bases from J; bases unmatched to any gene: 14. CDR3 in amino acids: CASGRGLADENEQFF. In DNA, the CDR3 is TGCGCCAGCGGGAGGGGTCTAGCGGACGAAAATGAGCAGTTCTTC.

The chain joins TRBV10-3 to TRBJ1-2, with 12 bases identical to TRBD1. Germline CDR1 and CDR2: ENHRY and SYGVKD. The CDR3 runs to 13 residues. J gave up 7 bases and V 7 bases, and 4 bases lay outside the gene matches. CDR3 bases: TGTGCCATCATGGGGACAGGGGGCGGTGGCTACACCTTC. Protein product: CAIMGTGGGGYTF.

The chain couples TRBV28 to TRBJ1-2; D unclear. Germline V gene sequence: CDR1 MDHEN, CDR2 SYDVKM. V dropped 7 bases and J dropped 4 bases, with 19 bases sitting between them. This CDR3 spans 15 amino acids. The chain's CDR3 is CASKAEGLGPYGYTF. Written as DNA, the CDR3 is TGTGCCAGCAAGGCCGAGGGCCTGGGCCCCTATGGCTACACCTTC.

The chain links TRBV7-2 to TRBJ2-7; a possible D gene is TRBD1 (5 bases). CDR3 length equals 14 residues. The V end was cut by 5 bases, the J end by 2 bases, with 13 bases between. From germline, CDR1 is SGHTA and CDR2 FQGNSA. CDR3 in amino acids: CASSARAWTYEQYF. CDR3 nucleotide sequence: TGTGCCAGCAGCGCCAGGGCGTGGACCTACGAGCAGTACTTC.

J is TRBJ1-1 and V is TRBV9; 7 bases are shared with TRBD1. The CDR3 is made up of 14 amino acids. The V segment lost 4 bases and the J segment 2 bases; nucleotides outside the gene matches: 5. Germline CDR1 and CDR2: SGDLS and YYNGEE. CDR3 nucleotide sequence: TGTGCCAGCAGCAAGCGACAGGGAAACACTGAAGCTTTCTTT. Amino acid sequence: CASSKRQGNTEAFF.

This clone was observed a handful of times. The chain has TRBV5-1 and TRBJ1-1; TRBD1 matches at 7 bases. CDR3 size: 15 residues. Germline V gene sequence: CDR1 SGHRS, CDR2 YFSETQ. Germline trimming cut 0 bases from V and 4 bases from J; bases unmatched to any gene: 6. In DNA, the CDR3 is TGCGCCAGCAGCTTGGGGGCTAGGGGGCGCACTGAAGCTTTCTTT. Protein sequence: CASSLGARGRTEAFF.

This sequence joins TRBV11-3 and TRBJ2-5; D is ambiguous. Germline CDR1 is SGHNT and CDR2 is YENEEA. V was clipped by 3 bases and J by 5 bases, with 13 bases between them. The CDR3 totals 14 residues. CDR3 sequence: CASSFGGTRETQYF. Here the CDR3 DNA reads TGTGCCAGCAGCTTTGGCGGAACTCGGGAGACCCAGTACTTC.

The chain carries TRBV7-3 and TRBJ2-2, with 9 positions matching TRBD1. The germline CDR1 and CDR2 sequences are SGHTA and FQGTGA. The CDR3 totals 15 residues. V trimming: 6 bases; J trimming: 1 base; junction bases outside the gene matches: 3. CDR3 coding DNA: TGTGCCAGCAGGACGGGACAGGGGAACACCGGGGAGCTGTTTTTT. Translating gives CASRTGQGNTGELFF.

This clone was detected ten times or more. The gene calls are TRBV5-8 and TRBJ1-4, with D possibly TRBD1 on 6 matching bases. The V gene's germline CDR1 is SGHTS and CDR2 YDEGEE. The length of the CDR3 is 16 residues. Trimming removed 0 bases from V and 4 bases from J, with 13 bases in between. The CDR3 loop reads CASSLDRQAFNEKLFF. CDR3 DNA: TGTGCCAGCAGCTTGGACCGACAGGCCTTTAATGAAAAACTGTTTTTT. The variable domain in full, completed from reference TRBV5-8 and TRBJ1-4, reads EAGVTQSPTHLIKTRGQQATLRCSPISGHTSVYWYQQALGLGLQFLLWYDEGEERNRGNFPPRFSGRQFPNYSSELNVNALELEDSALYLCASSLDRQAFNEKLFFGSGTQLSVL.

This CDR3 reads CASSTQGLGQETQYF. CDR3 coding DNA: TGTGCCAGCAGCACACAGGGACTAGGCCAAGAGACCCAGTACTTC. V usage is TRBV28 and J usage is TRBJ2-5, with 8 positions matching TRBD2. The CDR3 loop spans 15 amino acids. Trimming removed 6 bases from V and 1 base from J; junction bases left unmatched: 7. Germline V lookup: CDR1 MDHEN, CDR2 SYDVKM. The variable domain in full, completed from reference TRBV28 and TRBJ2-5, reads DVKVTQSSRYLVKRTGEKVFLECVQDMDHENMFWYRQDPGLGLRLIYFSYDVKMKEKGDIPEGYSVSREKKERFSLILESASTNQTSMYLCASSTQGLGQETQYFGPGTRLLVL.

The genes are TRBV18 and TRBJ2-7; the D gene is possibly TRBD1 (5 bases). V was cut by 1 base and J by 5 bases, with 6 bases left in between. The CDR3 is 12 amino acids. Germline V CDR1 and CDR2: KGHSH, LQKENI. CDR3 sequence reads: CASSPQGNEQYF. In nucleotides, the CDR3 is TGTGCCAGCTCACCACAGGGGAACGAGCAGTACTTC.

This sequence joins TRBV6-6 and TRBJ1-2; D perhaps matches TRBD1 (6 bases). Germline CDR1 and CDR2: MNHNY and SVGAGI (reference sequence). V lost 7 bases, J lost 7 bases, and 19 bases lay in between. The CDR3 is 14 amino acids. The CDR3 DNA is TGTGCCAGCACCCCGGGGGGGGGCGAGGGTGGCTACACCTTC. Translation: CASTPGGGEGGYTF.

The V and J genes are TRBV4-3 and TRBJ1-2; D possibly corresponds to TRBD1 (6 bases). The germline gives CDR1 LGHNA, CDR2 YSLEER. This CDR3 has 13 amino acids. Trimming shortened V by 0 bases and J by 8 bases, and 10 bases separated the two germline ends. CDR3 coding DNA: TGCGCCAGCAGCCAAGAGGCGGGGGGCGGCTACACCTTC. Protein sequence: CASSQEAGGGYTF.

The V gene is TRBV2, the J gene TRBJ1-6, with 7 bases aligning to TRBD1. This CDR3 comprises 14 residues. From germline, CDR1 is SNHLY and CDR2 FYNNEI. V lost 7 bases to trimming and J lost 7 bases; unmatched junction nucleotides: 7. The CDR3 loop reads CASIPGGGNSPLHF. Here the CDR3 DNA reads TGTGCCAGCATACCGGGAGGGGGCAATTCACCCCTCCACTTT.

The rearrangement links TRBV3-1 (or the pseudogene TRBV3-2) to TRBJ1-2; 7 nucleotides align to TRBD1. V gave up 4 bases and J gave up 0 bases; unmatched junction bases: 8. The germline CDR1 and CDR2 sequences are LGHDT and YNNKEL (reference sequence). CDR3 length: 16 amino acids. CDR3 protein: CASSPTYRGSNYGYTF. DNA of the CDR3: TGTGCCAGCAGCCCTACATACAGGGGCTCTAACTATGGCTACACCTTC.

This rearrangement joins TRBV15 to TRBJ2-7; TRBD2 matches at 10 bases. The CDR3 length is 15 residues. CDR1 is LNHNV, CDR2 YYDKDF, per germline (reference sequence). V gave up 5 bases and J gave up 3 bases; unmatched junction bases: 7. CDR3 region: CATSQAGGTLYEQYF. In nucleotides, the CDR3 is TGTGCCACCAGCCAAGCGGGAGGGACCCTCTACGAGCAGTACTTC.

The rearrangement uses TRBV6-5 and TRBJ2-7; 8 bases are a match to TRBD1. The CDR3 is 13 amino acids. Germline V gene sequence: CDR1 MNHEY, CDR2 SVGAGI. The V and J ends lost 10 bases and 7 bases, in that order; junction bases with no gene match: 12. Here the CDR3 DNA reads TGTGCCATCCAGACAGGGGCTGTGGGTGAGCAGTACTTC. Its protein is CAIQTGAVGEQYF.

This chain links TRBV18 with TRBJ2-5; possible D gene TRBD2, 6 bases. CDR1 and CDR2 from the germline V gene are KGHSH and LQKENI. Trimming left V 3 bases short and J 5 bases short, with 10 bases between. This CDR3 is 13 amino acids long. The CDR3 is CASSPIAVETQYF. CDR3 DNA: TGTGCCAGCTCACCCATAGCGGTTGAGACCCAGTACTTC.